A single sample gave rise to the 5 T cell receptor beta chains below, sequenced in a study of cytomegalovirus exposure and HLA in healthy donors. Produced via immunoSEQ multiplex PCR; TCRdb's table is partial and in-frame only. The table lists 90,000 to 150,000 clones, 80% to 90% of them singletons, with less than 4.5% in the top ten. The specimen sequenced was PBMCs. All receptors derive from a man younger than 30 in good health and CMV-seropositive.

This rearrangement joins TRBV5-1 to TRBJ1-6; D might be TRBD1 (5 bases). Germline CDR1 is SGHRS and CDR2 is YFSETQ. The CDR3 has 15 amino acids. Trimming removed 0 bases from V and 9 bases from J, with 13 bases in between. CDR3 nucleotides: TGCGCCAGCAGCTTGGCCGAGGACATAGTTTCACCCCTCCACTTT. Its protein is CASSLAEDIVSPLHF.

The chain couples TRBV7-2 to TRBJ1-4; a weak D match, TRBD1 (6 bases). Trimming cost V 5 bases and J 7 bases, with 14 bases left between them. The CDR3 sequence is 14 residues long. Looked up from germline, CDR1 is SGHTA and CDR2 is FQGNSA. The CDR3 coding sequence is TGTGCCAGCAGCCCACAGGGTATAGGTGAAAAACTGTTTTTT. This codes for CASSPQGIGEKLFF.

V usage is TRBV6-6 and J usage is TRBJ1-5; 7 bases are shared with TRBD1. The V gene's germline CDR1 is MNHNY and CDR2 SVGAGI (reference sequence). The J segment lost 6 bases and the V segment lost 2 bases, leaving 7 bases of the junction unmatched. CDR3 length: 15 residues. CDR3 residues: CASSYRQGDGQPQHF. In nucleotides, the CDR3 is TGTGCCAGCAGTTACAGACAGGGAGACGGTCAGCCCCAGCATTTT.

CDR3 nucleotide sequence: TGCGCCAGCAGCTCTGGACAGGTATATTCACCCCTCCACTTT. It translates to CASSSGQVYSPLHF. The chain is built from TRBV5-1 and TRBJ1-6, with 7 bases aligning to TRBD1. CDR1 is SGHRS, CDR2 YFSETQ, per germline. Trimming cost V 3 bases and J 8 bases; bases outside gene matches: 5. The CDR3 loop spans 14 amino acids.

V and J are TRBV7-2 and TRBJ1-1; TRBD1 matches 7 bases. The CDR3 loop spans 15 amino acids. Losses at the gene ends were 1 base for V and 1 base for J; bases not matched to a gene: 3. Germline CDR1 reads SGHTA; CDR2 reads FQGNSA. The chain's CDR3 is CASSLVGTANTEAFF. The DNA for the CDR3 is TGTGCCAGCAGCTTAGTAGGGACAGCGAACACTGAAGCTTTCTTT.